These 32 T cell receptor beta chains share one sample of origin, sequenced in a study of T cell repertoires in cytomegalovirus infection (dated by TCRdb to between 2019 and 2020). Instrument used: Illumina HiSeq 1500. TCRdb reprocessing: public reads trimmed at Q25 with fastp, clones called with MiXCR, in-frame beta chains kept. Every entry covers one CDR3 protein and lists the most common genes and DNA from its rows. This sample holds around 270,000 distinct CDR3 sequences; approximately 10% were observed only once. Roughly 15% of the sample is in the top ten clones. Sequences were obtained from PBMCs. The receptors originated from a human donor in good health (CMV status not recorded). Some clones in this sample may be carry-over from other donors' samples.

This rearrangement joins TRBV2 to TRBJ2-7; 7 positions match TRBD1. CDR1 and CDR2 from the germline V gene are SNHLY and FYNNEI. The CDR3 loop spans 15 amino acids. V shed 4 bases, J shed 2 bases, and the junction held 8 bases outside the gene matches. CDR3 residues: CASSGPGTATYEQYF. DNA of the CDR3: TGTGCCAGCAGTGGACCCGGGACAGCCACCTACGAGCAGTACTTC.

The table lists this clonotype with many counts. The genes are TRBV4-3 and TRBJ1-2, with a tentative D call TRBD1 (5 bases). The ends were cut back, 1 base at V and 5 bases at J, with 17 bases in the middle. The CDR3 covers 16 residues. The germline V gene has CDR1 LGHNA and CDR2 YSLEER. In nucleotides, the CDR3 is TGCGCCAGCAGCCAAGCCGGCCAGGGATTTCGTTATGGCTACACCTTC. Protein sequence: CASSQAGQGFRYGYTF.

The table lists this clonotype with many counts. The rearrangement uses TRBV28 and TRBJ1-5; 8 bases map to TRBD1. This CDR3 is 15 amino acids long. Trimming at V came to 6 bases and at J to 0 bases, leaving 4 bases not matched to a gene. CDR1 is MDHEN and CDR2 is SYDVKM in the germline V gene. The CDR3 DNA is TGTGCCAGCAGAACAGGGGGGTCTAGCAATCAGCCCCAGCATTTT. This encodes CASRTGGSSNQPQHF.

Ten or more counts support this clonotype. V gene TRBV15 combines with J gene TRBJ1-2; D unclear. The CDR3 consists of 12 residues. With 0 bases removed from V and 7 bases from J, the gap between germline ends came to 6 bases. CDR1 and CDR2 (germline): LNHNV, YYDKDF (reference sequence). The CDR3 protein is CATSRDVVGYTF. The CDR3 DNA reads TGTGCCACCAGCAGAGATGTGGTTGGCTACACCTTC.

The rearrangement joins TRBV2 to TRBJ2-2; TRBD1 matches 10 bases. CDR1 is SNHLY and CDR2 is FYNNEI in the germline V gene. The CDR3 is 15 residues long. Unmatched junction bases numbered 8, after V lost 8 bases and J lost 5 bases. As DNA, the CDR3 is TGTGCCAGCGCCCACCGGACAGGGGGTACCGGGGAGCTGTTTTTT. Translation gives CASAHRTGGTGELFF. The whole variable domain, filled in from reference TRBV2 and TRBJ2-2, reads EPEVTQTPSHQVTQMGQEVILRCVPISNHLYFYWYRQILGQKVEFLVSFYNNEISEKSEIFDDQFSVERPDGSNFTLKIRSTKLEDSAMYFCASAHRTGGTGELFFGEGSRLTVL.

In its sample, this clonotype was seen a few times. V is TRBV27 and J is TRBJ1-2; 8 bases are shared with TRBD1. Germline assignment: CDR1 MNHEY and CDR2 SMNVEV (reference sequence). The CDR3 is made up of 15 amino acids. With 8 bases clipped from V and 3 bases from J, the junction kept 11 bases outside the gene matches. The CDR3 reads CASRSGRQGHYGYTF. The CDR3 DNA follows: TGTGCCAGCCGAAGCGGGAGACAGGGGCACTATGGCTACACCTTC.

The table lists this clonotype with many counts. The chain links TRBV28 to TRBJ2-3, with 11 bases lining up with TRBD1. J was trimmed by 4 bases and V by 5 bases; bases with no gene match: 8. Germline CDR1 is MDHEN and CDR2 is SYDVKM. The CDR3 has 16 residues. The CDR3 DNA reads TGTGCCAGCAGTCCCACCGGACAGGGGGCAGCAGATACGCAGTATTTT. The encoded protein is CASSPTGQGAADTQYF.

This clonotype occurred many times. The chain links TRBV7-2 to TRBJ1-1, with 7 bases identical to TRBD1. V shed 2 bases and J 3 bases; nucleotides not matched to a gene: 3. The germline CDR1 and CDR2 sequences are SGHTA and FQGNSA. The CDR3 runs to 14 residues. The CDR3 here is CASSLNQGDTEAFF. In DNA form, the CDR3 reads TGTGCCAGCAGCTTAAATCAGGGGGACACTGAAGCTTTCTTT.

This clonotype was seen repeatedly, ten times or more. The rearrangement uses TRBV7-8 and TRBJ1-3; possible D gene TRBD1, 6 bases. The CDR3 extends over 15 amino acids. Per germline, CDR1 SGHVS and CDR2 FQNEAQ. V lost 1 base, J lost 2 bases, and 9 bases lay in between. CDR3 region: CASSLEGGTGNTIYF. The CDR3 DNA is TGTGCCAGCAGCTTAGAGGGGGGGACTGGAAACACCATATATTTT.

This clonotype has just a few counts. The V call is TRBV7-2, the J call TRBJ2-5; a possible D gene is TRBD1 (6 bases). Per germline, CDR1 SGHTA and CDR2 FQGNSA. The ends were cut back, 5 bases at V and 7 bases at J, with 14 bases in the middle. The length of the CDR3 is 13 residues. The CDR3 bases are TGTGCCAGCAGCCAAGGGGGTTCGGGGACCCAGTACTTC. This encodes CASSQGGSGTQYF.

The table lists this clonotype with many counts. The DNA of the CDR3 is TGTGCCAGCAGCCAACCCCGGGACAGCGTGCTTGAAGCTTTCTTT. Translating gives CASSQPRDSVLEAFF. The chain employs TRBV7-9 and TRBJ1-1; 7 bases align to TRBD1. The CDR3 has 15 residues. Unmatched junction bases numbered 13, after V lost 5 bases and J lost 7 bases. CDR1 and CDR2 (germline): SEHNR, FQNEAQ (reference sequence).

This chain uses TRBV28 with TRBJ2-7, with D hard to call. Trimming cost V 1 base and J 4 bases, with 11 bases left between them. This CDR3 has 14 residues. Germline values: CDR1 MDHEN, CDR2 SYDVKM. For the CDR3, the DNA is TGTGCCAGCAGTTTATTGGGCAGGATTTACGAGCAGTACTTC. This sequence encodes CASSLLGRIYEQYF. Combining the CDR3 with reference TRBV28 and TRBJ2-7 gives the whole variable domain DVKVTQSSRYLVKRTGEKVFLECVQDMDHENMFWYRQDPGLGLRLIYFSYDVKMKEKGDIPEGYSVSREKKERFSLILESASTNQTSMYLCASSLLGRIYEQYFGPGTRLTVT.

This clonotype was picked up many times. The chain uses TRBV7-2 and TRBJ2-2; D is perhaps TRBD1 or TRBD2 (7 bases each). The V gene lost 4 bases and the J gene lost 7 bases, with 13 bases spanning the gap. The germline CDR1 and CDR2 sequences are SGHTA and FQGNSA. The CDR3 totals 14 residues. CDR3 nucleotide sequence: TGTGCCAGCAGCTCCAGGGGGGGGCTCGGGGAGCTGTTTTTT. Its translation: CASSSRGGLGELFF.

In this sample, this clonotype turned up many times. The V and J genes are TRBV7-2 and TRBJ2-3; D is possibly TRBD2 (6 bases). Germline assignment: CDR1 SGHTA and CDR2 FQGNSA. The CDR3 covers 13 residues. V dropped 5 bases and J dropped 3 bases, with 9 bases sitting between them. The CDR3 DNA follows: TGTGCCAGCAGCCGGGACTTTACAGATACGCAGTATTTT. Protein product: CASSRDFTDTQYF.

This clonotype was observed at least ten times. The chain is built from TRBV18 and TRBJ2-1; 8 bases are a match to TRBD2. Trimming removed 5 bases from V and 9 bases from J; junction bases left unmatched: 15. The CDR3 is made up of 16 amino acids. Germline-derived CDR1 and CDR2 are KGHSH and LQKENI. This chain's CDR3 is CASSSTSGRLRTEQFF. In nucleotides, the CDR3 is TGTGCCAGCTCATCCACGAGCGGGAGATTAAGAACTGAGCAGTTCTTC. Full variable domain (remainder filled in from reference TRBV18 and TRBJ2-1): NAGVMQNPRHLVRRRGQEARLRCSPMKGHSHVYWYRQLPEEGLKFMVYLQKENIIDESGMPKERFSAEFPKEGPSILRIQQVVRGDSAAYFCASSSTSGRLRTEQFFGPGTRLTVL.

This clonotype showed up many times. The chain couples TRBV7-2 to TRBJ1-1; D gene unclear. Germline assignment: CDR1 SGHTA and CDR2 FQGNSA. The CDR3 spans 15 residues. The V gene lost 0 bases and the J gene lost 1 base, with 9 bases spanning the gap. CDR3 sequence: CASSLARVGNTEAFF. The CDR3 coding sequence is TGTGCCAGCAGCTTAGCGAGGGTAGGGAACACTGAAGCTTTCTTT.

This chain uses TRBV20-1 with TRBJ1-4; D is perhaps TRBD1 (5 bases). Germline loops: CDR1 DFQATT, CDR2 SNEGSKA (reference sequence). Trimming shortened V by 0 bases and J by 4 bases, and 12 bases separated the two germline ends. The CDR3 covers 15 residues. The chain's CDR3 is CSARDLRQINEKLFF. The CDR3 nucleotides are TGCAGTGCTAGAGATCTCCGACAGATTAATGAAAAACTGTTTTTT.

This clonotype was seen repeatedly, ten times or more. This rearrangement joins TRBV4-1 to TRBJ2-3; TRBD2 is a possible D gene (5 bases). Germline loops: CDR1 MGHRA, CDR2 YSYEKL. The length of the CDR3 is 13 residues. Trimming shortened V by 0 bases and J by 5 bases, and 6 bases separated the two germline ends. The DNA for the CDR3 is TGCGCCAGCAGCCAAGAAGGAGGAGATACGCAGTATTTT. It yields the protein CASSQEGGDTQYF.

This clonotype came up many times. The chain has TRBV20-1 and TRBJ2-5; D is possibly TRBD2 (5 bases). V dropped 0 bases and J dropped 2 bases, with 10 bases sitting between them. The germline V gene has CDR1 DFQATT and CDR2 SNEGSKA (reference sequence). The CDR3 extends over 14 amino acids. The CDR3 DNA is TGCAGTGCTAGAGATCCAAGCGGACAAGAGACCCAGTACTTC. Translating it yields CSARDPSGQETQYF.

In its sample, this clonotype was seen a few times. This chain joins TRBV28 and TRBJ2-3, with D hard to call. Germline V gives CDR1 MDHEN, CDR2 SYDVKM. The CDR3 runs to 12 residues. V dropped 5 bases and J dropped 5 bases, with 8 bases sitting between them. The CDR3 loop is CASSGYLDTQYF. In DNA, the CDR3 is TGTGCCAGCAGTGGATATCTAGATACGCAGTATTTT. The complete variable domain, with remaining parts taken from reference TRBV28 and TRBJ2-3, reads DVKVTQSSRYLVKRTGEKVFLECVQDMDHENMFWYRQDPGLGLRLIYFSYDVKMKEKGDIPEGYSVSREKKERFSLILESASTNQTSMYLCASSGYLDTQYFGPGTRLTVL.

The chain links TRBV5-1 to TRBJ2-2; D is ambiguous. The CDR3 loop spans 15 amino acids. Germline V gene lookup returns CDR1 SGHRS and CDR2 YFSETQ. Between the trimmed V and J ends, which lost 0 bases and 5 bases, there was a span of 11 bases. This chain's CDR3 is CASSLGEVETGELFF. CDR3 coding DNA: TGCGCCAGCAGCTTGGGAGAGGTGGAAACCGGGGAGCTGTTTTTT.

There are many counts of this clonotype. The chain recombines TRBV7-2 with TRBJ1-5; TRBD1 matches 10 bases. This CDR3 spans 15 amino acids. The ends lost 6 bases at V and 7 bases at J; junction bases unmatched: 9. Germline V CDR1 and CDR2: SGHTA, FQGNSA. The CDR3 reads CASRPGTGVGQPQHF. For the CDR3, the DNA is TGTGCCAGCAGACCCGGGACAGGGGTCGGGCAGCCCCAGCATTTT.

There are many counts of this clonotype. In DNA, the CDR3 is TGTGCCAGCAGTTACTCAGTGGGAGTAAACACTGAAGCTTTCTTT. Protein product: CASSYSVGVNTEAFF. The chain couples TRBV6-2 or TRBV6-3 to TRBJ1-1; D is ambiguous. V was shortened by 0 bases and J by 2 bases, with 10 bases between the two germline ends. There are 15 residues in the CDR3. CDR1 MNHEY and CDR2 SVGEGT come from the germline V gene.

This clonotype appeared a few times. The CDR3 spells CASSLKDDSGYGYTF. The DNA of the CDR3 is TGTGCCAGCAGCTTAAAGGACGACTCTGGCTATGGCTACACCTTC. The chain has TRBV7-9 and TRBJ1-2; D ambiguous. CDR1 and CDR2 (germline): SEHNR, FQNEAQ (reference sequence). The CDR3 consists of 15 residues. Trimming took 2 bases from V and 4 from J, leaving 14 bases between them.

There are a few counts of this clonotype. One base away lies a much larger clone, so this may be a sequencing read error. The genes are TRBV7-2 and TRBJ2-3; the D call may be TRBD1 or TRBD2 (6 bases each). The V gene's germline CDR1 is SGHTA and CDR2 FQGNSA. This CDR3 has 14 amino acids. CDR3 sequence: CVSSLEGGGDTQYF. The CDR3 nucleotides read TGTGTCAGCAGCTTAGAGGGGGGAGGAGATACGCAGTATTTT.

This clonotype was picked up many times. The V gene is TRBV7-2, the J gene TRBJ2-5; D possibly matches TRBD1 or TRBD2 (5 bases each). CDR3 length: 14 amino acids. Deletions cut 0 bases from V and 5 bases from J, with 10 bases between. Germline-derived CDR1 and CDR2 are SGHTA and FQGNSA. Written as DNA, the CDR3 is TGTGCCAGCAGCTTAGCCCGGGGCGGGGAGACCCAGTACTTC. It translates to CASSLARGGETQYF.

This clonotype was picked up many times. The J gene is TRBJ1-1, the V gene TRBV6-1; 10 nucleotides align to TRBD1. J gave up 2 bases and V 6 bases, and 6 bases lay outside the gene matches. The CDR3 consists of 15 residues. Germline V gene data show CDR1 as MNHNS and CDR2 as SASEGT. The CDR3 region is CASRSDRGLNTEAFF. The CDR3 DNA is TGTGCCAGCAGATCTGACAGGGGGCTAAACACTGAAGCTTTCTTT.

This clonotype was observed a handful of times. The chain combines TRBV29-1 with TRBJ2-7; D call uncertain. CDR1 is SQVTM, CDR2 ANQGSEA, per germline. This CDR3 is 11 amino acids long. V lost 7 bases and J lost 0, with 7 bases in between. The CDR3 region is CSAGNSYEQYF. The CDR3 region has the DNA TGCAGCGCCGGCAACTCCTACGAGCAGTACTTC.

The chain employs TRBV11-3 and TRBJ2-7, with D perhaps matching TRBD2 (6 bases). The CDR3 consists of 15 residues. V lost 2 bases and J lost 3, with 14 bases in between. The germline V gene encodes CDR1 SGHNT and CDR2 YENEEA. CDR3 amino acids: CASSLSGGSGYEQYF. CDR3 nucleotide sequence: TGTGCCAGCAGCTTATCCGGTGGTAGCGGCTACGAGCAGTACTTC.

This clonotype was seen at least ten times. J is TRBJ2-1 and V is TRBV6-2 or TRBV6-3; a possible D gene is TRBD2 (7 bases). Germline CDR1 MNHEY, CDR2 SVGEGT. The CDR3 sequence is 15 residues long. Deletions cut 2 bases from V and 6 bases from J, with 14 bases between. CDR3 sequence: CASSYRAGALNEQFF. CDR3 sequence (DNA): TGTGCCAGCAGTTACAGGGCGGGGGCACTCAATGAGCAGTTCTTC.

The table lists this clonotype with many counts. The chain uses TRBV7-2 and TRBJ2-7; 10 bases agree with TRBD2. V lost 3 bases, J lost 4 bases, and 6 bases stayed unmatched. The V gene's germline CDR1 is SGHTA and CDR2 FQGNSA. The CDR3 is 15 residues long. In nucleotides, the CDR3 is TGTGCCAGCAGCTTCCTAGCGGGAGCGCCGTACGAGCAGTACTTC. It specifies CASSFLAGAPYEQYF. The full variable domain, its missing parts supplied by reference TRBV7-2 and TRBJ2-7, is GAGVSQSPSNKVTEKGKDVELRCDPISGHTALYWYRQSLGQGLEFLIYFQGNSAPDKSGLPSDRFSAERTGGSVSTLTIQRTQQEDSAVYLCASSFLAGAPYEQYFGPGTRLTVT.

This clonotype was seen ten or more times. The V gene is TRBV27, the J gene TRBJ1-5, with D possibly matching TRBD1 (5 bases). The V end lost 5 bases, the J end lost 7 bases, and 15 bases lay between the germline ends. The CDR3 sequence is 14 residues long. Germline V CDR1 and CDR2: MNHEY, SMNVEV (reference sequence). The DNA of the CDR3 is TGTGCCAGCAGTGCTACAGGTACCTCGCAGCCCCAGCATTTT. Protein sequence: CASSATGTSQPQHF.